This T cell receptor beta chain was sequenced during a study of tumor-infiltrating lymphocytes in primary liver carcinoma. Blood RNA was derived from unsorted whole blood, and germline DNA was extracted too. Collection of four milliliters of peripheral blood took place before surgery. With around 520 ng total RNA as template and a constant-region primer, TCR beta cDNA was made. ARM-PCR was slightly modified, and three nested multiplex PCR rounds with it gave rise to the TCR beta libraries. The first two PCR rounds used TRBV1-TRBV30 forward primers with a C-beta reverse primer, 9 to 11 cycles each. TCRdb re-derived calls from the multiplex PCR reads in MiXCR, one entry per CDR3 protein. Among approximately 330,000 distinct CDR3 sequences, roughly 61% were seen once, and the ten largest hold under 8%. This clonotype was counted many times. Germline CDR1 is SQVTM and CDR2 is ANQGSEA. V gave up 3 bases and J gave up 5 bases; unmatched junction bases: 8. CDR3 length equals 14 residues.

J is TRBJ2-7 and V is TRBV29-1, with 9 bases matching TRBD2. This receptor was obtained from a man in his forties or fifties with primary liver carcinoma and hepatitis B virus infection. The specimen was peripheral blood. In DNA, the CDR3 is TGCAGCGTTGATTTGCGGGAGGGTTCGAACGAGCAGTACTTC. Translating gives CSVDLREGSNEQYF.